This is a list of T cell receptor beta chains from one sample in a study of blood T cells in healthy people across ages. TCRdb called the 5' RACE reads again in MiXCR, with one record for every CDR3 protein. The sample includes hundreds of thousands of distinct CDR3 sequences, around 21% of them seen just once. The sample consisted of blood. Every receptor here comes from a man between 65 and 85 years old in good health. CDR3s include the opening cysteine and the closing phenylalanine or tryptophan. A D gene is named only where the DNA matches it firmly. A clone size is listed for some rows: how often the clone was seen (once, few, many), or a class if it is expanded.

d_gene	v_gene	abundance	j_gene	CDR3aa	CDR3nt
.	TRBV28	few	TRBJ2-3	CASSLSVDTQYF	TGTGCCAGCAGTTTATCGGTCGATACGCAGTATTTT
.	TRBV11-2	few	TRBJ2-5	CAGSLDRGNQETQYF	TGTGCCGGCAGCTTAGATCGGGGTAACCAAGAGACCCAGTACTTC
.	TRBV7-2	few	TRBJ2-1	CASSSYVVADEQFF	TGTGCCAGCAGCTCTTACGTAGTGGCCGATGAGCAGTTCTTC
.	TRBV5-1	few	TRBJ2-5	CASSFGADGSQETQYF	TGCGCCAGCAGCTTCGGGGCCGACGGATCCCAAGAGACCCAGTACTTC
TRBD2	TRBV6-1	.	TRBJ2-1	CASSEAFTSGSHEQFF	TGTGCCAGCAGTGAAGCGTTCACTAGCGGGAGTCATGAGCAGTTCTTC
.	TRBV18	few	TRBJ2-7	CASSRGAGINEQYF	TGTGCCAGCTCCAGAGGGGCAGGGATAAACGAGCAGTACTTC
.	TRBV2	few	TRBJ2-3	CASSDVSRTDTQYF	TGTGCCAGCAGTGATGTCTCGCGCACAGATACGCAGTATTTT
TRBD2	TRBV12-3/TRBV12-4	few	TRBJ2-7	CASSRTSKYEQYF	TGTGCCAGCAGTCGGACTAGCAAGTACGAGCAGTACTTC
.	TRBV12-3/TRBV12-4	many	TRBJ2-7	CASSLETGSYEQYF	TGTGCCAGCAGTTTGGAGACAGGCTCCTACGAGCAGTACTTC
.	TRBV28	few	TRBJ2-5	CASSSLPGTYGQYF	TGTGCCAGCAGTTCCCTCCCAGGGACCTACGGGCAGTACTTC
TRBD1	TRBV5-1	.	TRBJ2-5	CASSLGQGRGETQYF	TGCGCCAGCAGCCTCGGACAGGGTAGGGGGGAGACCCAGTACTTC
TRBD1	TRBV7-2	few	TRBJ2-1	CASSLVGQAHNEQFF	TGTGCCAGCAGCTTAGTTGGACAGGCACACAATGAGCAGTTCTTC
TRBD2	TRBV20-1	few	TRBJ2-7	CSARPTSGLSEQYF	TGCAGTGCTAGACCGACTAGCGGGTTGAGTGAGCAGTACTTC
.	TRBV5-1	few	TRBJ2-1	CASSLYSGLNEQFF	TGCGCCAGCAGCTTGTATAGTGGCCTCAATGAGCAGTTCTTC
.	TRBV27	.	TRBJ1-2	CASSRLTGSYGYTF	TGTGCCAGCAGTCGCCTGACAGGATCATATGGCTACACCTTC
TRBD2	TRBV20-1	few	TRBJ2-7	CSASSGSGYGQYF	TGCAGTGCTTCGAGCGGGAGTGGCTACGGGCAGTACTTC
.	TRBV28	.	TRBJ2-1	CASSLNWAGLQSQFF	TGTGCCAGCAGTTTAAATTGGGCAGGGCTCCAATCGCAGTTCTTC
TRBD2	TRBV6-5	.	TRBJ2-2	CASSYGGDSTPGELFF	TGTGCCAGCAGTTACGGGGGGGACTCCACCCCCGGGGAGCTGTTTTTT
.	TRBV20-1	few	TRBJ2-7	CSATRDRKLDEQYF	TGCAGTGCTACCCGGGACCGCAAATTGGACGAGCAGTACTTC
.	TRBV4-2	.	TRBJ1-1	CASSQESGLLNTEAFF	TGTGCCAGCAGCCAAGAAAGTGGCTTATTGAACACTGAAGCTTTCTTT
.	TRBV2	few	TRBJ2-1	CASSAGANEQFF	TGTGCCAGCAGTGCAGGGGCCAATGAGCAGTTCTTC
TRBD2	TRBV20-1	.	TRBJ2-3	CSGQTGLADTDTQYF	TGCAGTGGCCAGACGGGACTAGCGGACACAGATACGCAGTATTTT
TRBD1	TRBV20-1	.	TRBJ2-3	CSAKNSRQGPRSTTDTQYF	TGCAGTGCCAAAAATTCTCGACAGGGCCCGAGGTCCACCACAGATACGCAGTATTTT
TRBD1	TRBV3-1	.	TRBJ2-7	CASSQGQGLSEQYF	TGTGCCAGCAGCCAAGGACAGGGTTTATCCGAGCAGTACTTC
.	TRBV20-1	.	TRBJ2-6	CSARVLGGGANVLTF	TGCAGTGCTAGAGTCTTAGGTGGAGGGGCCAACGTCCTGACTTTC
.	TRBV7-9	few	TRBJ1-6	CASSLTTDSPLHF	TGTGCCAGCAGCTTAACCACGGATTCACCCCTCCACTTT
.	TRBV5-5	.	TRBJ1-2	CASSLYSGQNYGYTF	TGTGCCAGCAGCTTGTACTCTGGACAGAATTATGGCTACACCTTC
.	TRBV6-2/TRBV6-3	many	TRBJ2-3	CASSSGGADTQYF	TGTGCCAGCAGCTCGGGCGGAGCAGATACGCAGTATTTT
.	TRBV2	.	TRBJ2-3	CASRQRAYTDTQYF	TGTGCCAGCAGACAGCGGGCCTACACAGATACGCAGTATTTT
.	TRBV12-3/TRBV12-4	.	TRBJ2-2	CASGQQGHAGEPFF	TGTGCCAGCGGCCAACAGGGCCACGCCGGGGAGCCGTTTTTT
TRBD1	TRBV2	few	TRBJ2-1	CASTRDRYNEQFF	TGTGCCAGCACCCGGGACAGGTACAATGAGCAGTTCTTC
TRBD2	TRBV11-2	few	TRBJ2-1	CASSLEIYFASGRALDEQFF	TGTGCCAGCAGCTTAGAGATCTACTTCGCTAGCGGGAGGGCCCTTGATGAGCAGTTCTTC
TRBD1	TRBV5-4	.	TRBJ2-7	CASSLIGTGDEQYF	TGTGCCAGCAGCTTGATTGGGACAGGCGACGAGCAGTACTTC
TRBD2	TRBV20-1	many	TRBJ2-3	CSAGYKTSGSTDTQYF	TGCAGTGCCGGCTATAAGACTAGCGGAAGCACAGATACGCAGTATTTT
TRBD1	TRBV3-1	once	TRBJ2-3	CASSPRTGITDTQYF	TGTGCCAGCAGCCCGCGGACAGGGATCACAGATACGCAGTATTTT
TRBD1	TRBV28	.	TRBJ2-5	CASREGTGLETQYF	TGTGCCAGCAGAGAAGGGACAGGTTTAGAGACCCAGTACTTC
.	TRBV19	.	TRBJ2-5	CASRHRDRETQYF	TGTGCCAGTAGACACCGGGACCGAGAGACCCAGTACTTC
TRBD1	TRBV27	.	TRBJ2-4	CASSLFGGQGKRAKNIQYF	TGTGCCAGCAGTCTGTTCGGGGGACAGGGGAAAAGGGCCAAAAACATTCAGTACTTC
.	TRBV6-1	few	TRBJ2-7	CASSPGGIRDKSYEQYF	TGTGCCAGCAGTCCCGGGGGAATCCGGGACAAGTCCTACGAGCAGTACTTC
.	TRBV20-1	few	TRBJ1-5	CSARDRGWSNQPQHF	TGCAGTGCTAGAGATAGGGGTTGGAGCAATCAGCCCCAGCATTTT
.	TRBV20-1	few	TRBJ2-1	CSARTGSVDEQFF	TGCAGTGCTAGAACGGGGTCCGTCGATGAGCAGTTCTTC
.	TRBV5-1	.	TRBJ1-4	CASSLARGSEKLFF	TGCGCCAGCAGCTTGGCCCGGGGGTCTGAAAAACTGTTTTTT
.	TRBV7-3	.	TRBJ1-5	CASSLGGEDSNQPQHF	TGTGCCAGCAGCTTAGGAGGGGAGGACAGCAATCAGCCCCAGCATTTT
TRBD2	TRBV20-1	.	TRBJ2-3	CSALVAGGQDTQYF	TGCAGTGCTCTTGTAGCGGGAGGTCAAGATACGCAGTATTTT
TRBD1	TRBV7-9	many	TRBJ1-4	CASSEGTGGDEKLFF	TGTGCCAGCAGCGAAGGGACAGGGGGTGATGAAAAACTGTTTTTT
TRBD1	TRBV12-3/TRBV12-4	many	TRBJ2-2	CASSRQGNTGELFF	TGTGCCAGCAGTCGACAGGGGAACACCGGGGAGCTGTTTTTT
TRBD2	TRBV7-2	few	TRBJ2-7	CASSPETSGGSSYEQYF	TGTGCCAGCAGCCCCGAGACTAGCGGGGGAAGCTCCTACGAGCAGTACTTC
TRBD1	TRBV20-1	few	TRBJ2-7	CSATGTASYEQYF	TGCAGTGCAACCGGGACAGCCTCCTACGAGCAGTACTTC
TRBD1	TRBV11-3	.	TRBJ2-5	CASSSGDREETQYF	TGTGCCAGCAGCTCAGGAGACAGGGAAGAGACCCAGTACTTC
.	TRBV28	.	TRBJ2-2	CASKTMGTGELFF	TGTGCCAGCAAAACAATGGGGACCGGGGAGCTGTTTTTT
TRBD1	TRBV7-9	few	TRBJ2-5	CASSLRDRNRETQYF	TGTGCCAGCAGCTTACGGGACAGGAACCGGGAGACCCAGTACTTC
.	TRBV20-1	.	TRBJ1-4	CSARPVQGTNEKLFF	TGCAGTGCTCGACCCGTACAGGGAACTAATGAAAAACTGTTTTTT